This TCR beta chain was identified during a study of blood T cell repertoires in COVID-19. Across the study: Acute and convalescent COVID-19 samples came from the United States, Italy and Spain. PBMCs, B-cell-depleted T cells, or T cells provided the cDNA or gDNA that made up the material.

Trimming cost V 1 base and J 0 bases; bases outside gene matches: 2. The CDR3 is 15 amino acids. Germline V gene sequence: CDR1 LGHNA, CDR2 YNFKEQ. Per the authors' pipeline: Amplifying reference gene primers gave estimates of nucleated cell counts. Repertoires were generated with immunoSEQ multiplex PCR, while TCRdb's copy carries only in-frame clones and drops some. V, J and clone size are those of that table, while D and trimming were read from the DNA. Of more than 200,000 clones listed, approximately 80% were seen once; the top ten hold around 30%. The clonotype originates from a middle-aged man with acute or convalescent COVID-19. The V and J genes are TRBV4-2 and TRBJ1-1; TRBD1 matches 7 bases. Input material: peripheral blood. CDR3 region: CASSQVDRVNTEAFF. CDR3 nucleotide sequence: TGTGCCAGCAGCCAAGTAGACAGGGTGAACACTGAAGCTTTCTTT.